This T cell receptor (beta chain) was identified during a study of OX40 agonist ivuxolimab in advanced cancers. Trimming at V came to 4 bases and at J to 2 bases, leaving 2 bases not matched to a gene. Germline CDR1 is SGHTA and CDR2 is FQGTGA. CDR3 size: 15 residues. Produced via immunoSEQ multiplex PCR; TCRdb's table is partial and in-frame only. Of some 77,000 clones in the sample, around 90% were seen once. This receptor was obtained from an adult with an advanced solid tumor such as melanoma, head and neck, liver or kidney cancer. The rearrangement uses TRBV7-3 and TRBJ2-1, with TRBD2 matching over 10 bases. The input for sequencing was CD4+ or CD8+ T cells sorted from blood, taken in a trial of the OX40 agonist ivuxolimab. DNA of the CDR3: TGTGCCAGCAGCTCTAGCGGGAGCACCTACAATGAGCAGTTCTTC. Protein: CASSSSGSTYNEQFF.